The 6 T cell receptor beta chains presented below share a single source sample, sequenced in a study of cytomegalovirus exposure and HLA in healthy donors. Profiling relied on immunoSEQ multiplex PCR, and the TCRdb table lists in-frame clones only, not all of them. The sample lists about 140,000 clones; approximately 84% were seen once. What was sequenced was PBMCs. The receptors stem from a young man in good health and CMV-seropositive.

This clone was seen just once. This chain uses TRBV10-3 with TRBJ1-4; the match to TRBD1 covers 8 bases. V shed 6 bases, J shed 6 bases, and the junction held 6 bases outside the gene matches. CDR1 is ENHRY, CDR2 SYGVKD, per germline. This CDR3 spans 14 amino acids. CDR3 sequence: CAIRQDRDYEKLFF. The CDR3 region has the DNA TGTGCCATCAGACAGGACAGGGATTATGAAAAACTGTTTTTT.

The DNA for the CDR3 is TGTGCCAGCAGAGCCGGACAGGGAGCTAACTATGGCTACACCTTC. This translates into CASRAGQGANYGYTF. This rearrangement joins TRBV6-5 to TRBJ1-2; TRBD1 aligns across 8 bases. Trimming took 6 bases from V and 0 from J; bases not matched to a gene: 6. The germline V gene has CDR1 MNHEY and CDR2 SVGAGI. The CDR3 sequence is 15 residues long.

The chain is built from TRBV7-6 and TRBJ2-3; TRBD2 aligns across 10 bases. Germline V gene lookup returns CDR1 SGHVS and CDR2 FNYEAQ. Trimming took 5 bases from V and 1 from J; bases not matched to a gene: 6. This CDR3 has 16 amino acids. CDR3 bases: TGTGCCAGCAGCCCGCGACTAGCGGGTGGCACAGATACGCAGTATTTT. Its protein is CASSPRLAGGTDTQYF.

The chain recombines TRBV29-1 with TRBJ1-1; possible D gene TRBD1, 5 bases. V lost 6 bases, J lost 0 bases, and 17 bases lay in between. The germline V gene has CDR1 SQVTM and CDR2 ANQGSEA. The CDR3 runs 15 residues. CDR3 region: CSVPSSGALNTEAFF. The DNA for the CDR3 is TGCAGCGTCCCAAGTAGCGGGGCCTTGAACACTGAAGCTTTCTTT.

The table lists this clone with a count of one. The chain recombines TRBV2 with TRBJ2-7; 10 bases are a match to TRBD1. This CDR3 is 15 amino acids long. CDR1 is SNHLY and CDR2 is FYNNEI in the germline V gene. V lost 6 bases to trimming and J lost 4 bases; unmatched junction nucleotides: 9. CDR3 nucleotide sequence: TGTGCCAGCAGCCGATCGACAGGGGGCGTTTACGAGCAGTACTTC. It translates to CASSRSTGGVYEQYF.

The chain links TRBV7-9 to TRBJ1-4, with 9 bases identical to TRBD1. Germline trimming cut 1 base from V and 14 bases from J; bases unmatched to any gene: 2. There are 12 residues in the CDR3. Germline V gene data show CDR1 as SEHNR and CDR2 as FQNEAQ (reference sequence). Here the CDR3 reads CASSLGDRDLFF. CDR3 bases: TGTGCCAGCAGCTTAGGGGACAGGGACCTGTTTTTT.